The sequence of this T cell receptor beta chain was determined in a study of OX40 agonist ivuxolimab in advanced cancers. In the study overall: Three partial responders included one hepatocellular carcinoma patient and two cutaneous melanoma patients.

Germline CDR1 and CDR2: SGHRS and YFSETQ. The CDR3 length is 11 residues. Trimming cost V 7 bases and J 6 bases, with 8 bases left between them. Produced via immunoSEQ multiplex PCR; TCRdb's table is partial and in-frame only. This sample has roughly 70,000 clones, with about 85% found just once. This sequence joins TRBV5-1 and TRBJ2-1; D gene uncertain. Specimen: CD4+ or CD8+ T cells sorted from blood, collected in a trial of the OX40 agonist ivuxolimab. This clonotype was sampled from an adult with an advanced solid tumor such as melanoma, head and neck, liver or kidney cancer. CDR3 DNA sequence: TGCGCCAGCTTCATTGCCAATGAGCAGTTCTTC. It encodes CASFIANEQFF.